This record concerns one TCR beta chain sequence. The antigen is undetermined. This record comes from a study of blood T cells in healthy people across ages. The study, taken as a whole, reports: Naive T cell percentage by flow cytometry tracked strongly with beta diversity. The study could not conclusively compare naive and antigen-experienced cells, given its unsorted PBMCs. With donor CMV status unknown, expanded clonotype changes were possibly confounded.

Then a second PCR, running about 6 to 12 cycles, was carried out with a sample-barcoded 5' primer and a J-beta primer mix. The authors tagged each cDNA molecule using a template-switch adaptor with 12 random nucleotides. Each CDR3 protein gets one entry after TCRdb re-called the 5' RACE reads with MiXCR. The sample lists about 1.8 million distinct CDR3 sequences, around 50% seen once, with over 2% in the top ten. Looked up from germline, CDR1 is ENHRY and CDR2 is SYGVKD. The CDR3 length is 13 residues. This sequence joins TRBV10-3 and TRBJ2-5, with D uncertain. The DNA matches TRBJ2-7 better at its end, which makes the J call doubtful. The receptor's source is a woman aged 40 to 50 in good health. Input material: blood. CDR3: CAISGMGSYEQYF. The DNA of the CDR3 is TGTGCCATCAGTGGCATGGGCTCTTACGAGCAGTACTTC.